This T cell receptor beta chain is from a study of cytomegalovirus exposure and HLA in healthy donors. General observations from the study: Reportedly, diagnosis of cytomegalovirus status by the classifier showed high specificity and sensitivity. Among TCR sequences, most were rare, though some public TCRs appeared in many donors.

Regarding this clone: What it binds is not known.

Sequencing used immunoSEQ multiplex PCR; TCRdb keeps in-frame clones, though not all of them. Found here are fewer than 60,000 clones, 89% of them singletons; the top ten hold about 15%. This CDR3 has 14 residues. The J segment lost 3 bases and the V segment lost 3 bases, leaving 2 bases of the junction unmatched. The germline V gene has CDR1 LGHNT and CDR2 FRNRAP. This TCR was sampled from a woman younger than 35 in good health and CMV-seronegative. V gene TRBV12-5 combines with J gene TRBJ2-5; 9 bases align to TRBD1. The sample taken for sequencing was PBMCs. CDR3 region: CASGLGDREETQYF. The CDR3 coding sequence is TGTGCTAGTGGTTTAGGGGACAGGGAAGAGACCCAGTACTTC.